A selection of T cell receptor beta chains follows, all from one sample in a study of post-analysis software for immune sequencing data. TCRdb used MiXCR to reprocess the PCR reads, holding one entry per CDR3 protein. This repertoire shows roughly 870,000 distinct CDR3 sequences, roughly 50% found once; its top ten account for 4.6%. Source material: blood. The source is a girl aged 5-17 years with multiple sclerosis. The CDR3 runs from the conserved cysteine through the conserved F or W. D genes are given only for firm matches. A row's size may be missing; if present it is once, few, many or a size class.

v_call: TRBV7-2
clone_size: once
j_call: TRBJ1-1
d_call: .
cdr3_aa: CASSLAPKRNTEAFF
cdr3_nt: TGTGCCAGCAGCTTAGCCCCGAAAAGGAACACTGAAGCTTTCTTT

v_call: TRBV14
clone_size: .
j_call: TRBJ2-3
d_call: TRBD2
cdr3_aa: CASSQSGGLTDTQYF
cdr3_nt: TGTGCCAGCAGCCAATCGGGAGGACTCACAGATACGCAGTATTTT

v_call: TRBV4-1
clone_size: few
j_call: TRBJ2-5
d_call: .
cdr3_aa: CASSLEDLGGTQYF
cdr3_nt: TGCGCCAGCAGCCTAGAAGACCTCGGCGGGACCCAGTACTTC

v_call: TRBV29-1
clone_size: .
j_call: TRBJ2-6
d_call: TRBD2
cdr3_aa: CSVNLGGSGANVLTF
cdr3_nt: TGCAGCGTCAACCTGGGGGGGTCTGGGGCCAACGTCCTGACTTTC

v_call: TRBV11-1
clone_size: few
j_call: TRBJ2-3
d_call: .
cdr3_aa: CASSPRKARTDTQYF
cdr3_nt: TGTGCCAGCAGCCCAAGGAAAGCGAGGACAGATACGCAGTATTTT

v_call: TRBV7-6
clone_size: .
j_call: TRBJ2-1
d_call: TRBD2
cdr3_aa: CASSFRGTSGLNEQFF
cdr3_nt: TGTGCCAGCAGCTTTCGAGGGACTAGCGGGCTCAATGAGCAGTTCTTC

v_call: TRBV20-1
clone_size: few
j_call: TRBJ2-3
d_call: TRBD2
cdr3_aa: CSANLLAGGRDTQYF
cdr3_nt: TGCAGTGCTAATCTCCTAGCGGGAGGTCGAGATACGCAGTATTTT

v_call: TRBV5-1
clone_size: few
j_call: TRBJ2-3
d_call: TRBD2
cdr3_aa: CASSRFGTIITDTQYF
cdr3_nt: TGCGCCAGCAGCCGGTTCGGGACTATTATCACAGATACGCAGTATTTT

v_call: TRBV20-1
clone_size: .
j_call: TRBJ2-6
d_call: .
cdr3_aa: CSASHISGANVLTF
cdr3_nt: TGCAGTGCGAGTCATATATCTGGGGCCAACGTCCTGACTTTC

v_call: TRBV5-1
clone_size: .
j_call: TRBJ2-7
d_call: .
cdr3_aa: CASSFWDRYEQYF
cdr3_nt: TGCGCCAGCAGCTTCTGGGATCGTTACGAGCAGTACTTC

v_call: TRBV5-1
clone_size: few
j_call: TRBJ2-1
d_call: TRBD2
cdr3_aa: CASSTTSGRAGEQFF
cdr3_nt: TGCGCCAGCAGCACCACTAGCGGGAGGGCCGGTGAGCAGTTCTTC

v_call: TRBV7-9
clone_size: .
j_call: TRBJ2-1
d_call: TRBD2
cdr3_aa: CASSFGSGSIDNEQFF
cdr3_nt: TGTGCCAGCAGCTTCGGTAGCGGGAGTATTGACAATGAGCAGTTCTTC

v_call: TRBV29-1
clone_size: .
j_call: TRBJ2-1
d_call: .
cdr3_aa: CSVDEGCDEQFF
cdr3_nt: TGCAGCGTTGATGAGGGTTGCGATGAGCAGTTCTTC

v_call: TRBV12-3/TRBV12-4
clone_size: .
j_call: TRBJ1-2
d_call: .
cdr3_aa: CASRVAGNYGYTF
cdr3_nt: TGTGCCAGCAGGGTCGCGGGGAACTATGGCTACACCTTC

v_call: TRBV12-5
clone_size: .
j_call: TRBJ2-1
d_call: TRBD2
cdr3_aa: CASGPQAGLQFF
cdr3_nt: TGTGCTAGTGGTCCCCAAGCGGGACTTCAGTTCTTC

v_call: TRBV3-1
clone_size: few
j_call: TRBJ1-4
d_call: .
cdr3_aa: CASSLDRRTNEKLFF
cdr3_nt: TGTGCCAGCAGCCTCGACAGGCGGACTAATGAAAAACTGTTTTTT

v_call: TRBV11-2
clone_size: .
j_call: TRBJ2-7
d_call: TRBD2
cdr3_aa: CASSVGWGGLRGYEQYF
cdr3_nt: TGTGCCAGCAGCGTCGGATGGGGGGGGTTAAGGGGCTACGAGCAGTACTTC

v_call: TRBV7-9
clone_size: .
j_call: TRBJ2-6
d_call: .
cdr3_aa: CASSLVLDPSGANVLTF
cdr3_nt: TGTGCCAGCAGCTTAGTACTAGATCCCTCTGGGGCCAACGTCCTGACTTTC

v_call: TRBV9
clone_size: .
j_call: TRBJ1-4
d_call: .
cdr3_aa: CAYYPSANEKLFF
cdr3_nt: TGTGCCTACTATCCTTCAGCTAATGAAAAACTGTTTTTT

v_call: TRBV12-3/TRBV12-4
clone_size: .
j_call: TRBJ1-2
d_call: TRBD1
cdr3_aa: CASSTTGGARGYTF
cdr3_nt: TGTGCCAGCAGTACGACAGGGGGCGCGAGGGGCTACACCTTC

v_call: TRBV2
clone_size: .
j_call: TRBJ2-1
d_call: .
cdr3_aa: CASSRDRHNEQFF
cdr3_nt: TGTGCCAGCAGTAGGGACCGACACAATGAGCAGTTCTTC

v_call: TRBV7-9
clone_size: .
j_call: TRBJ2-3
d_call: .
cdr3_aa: CASSLVHGGTDTQYF
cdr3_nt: TGTGCCAGCAGCTTAGTACATGGGGGGACAGATACGCAGTATTTT

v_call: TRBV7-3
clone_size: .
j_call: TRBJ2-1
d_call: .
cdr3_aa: CASSLTPGSNEQFF
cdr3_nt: TGTGCCAGCAGCTTAACTCCAGGGAGCAATGAGCAGTTCTTC

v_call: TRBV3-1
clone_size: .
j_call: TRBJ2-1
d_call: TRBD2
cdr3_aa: CASSLSGRAGNEQFF
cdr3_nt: TGTGCCAGCAGCTTGAGCGGGAGGGCCGGAAATGAGCAGTTCTTC

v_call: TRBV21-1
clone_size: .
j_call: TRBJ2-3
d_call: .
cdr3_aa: CASRTGQGRTDTQYF
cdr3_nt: TGTGCCAGCAGGACGGGACAGGGTAGGACAGATACGCAGTATTTT

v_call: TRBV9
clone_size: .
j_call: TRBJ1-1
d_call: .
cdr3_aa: CASSADRRTARTTEAFF
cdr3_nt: TGTGCCAGCAGCGCCGACCGTAGGACCGCCCGCACCACTGAAGCTTTCTTT